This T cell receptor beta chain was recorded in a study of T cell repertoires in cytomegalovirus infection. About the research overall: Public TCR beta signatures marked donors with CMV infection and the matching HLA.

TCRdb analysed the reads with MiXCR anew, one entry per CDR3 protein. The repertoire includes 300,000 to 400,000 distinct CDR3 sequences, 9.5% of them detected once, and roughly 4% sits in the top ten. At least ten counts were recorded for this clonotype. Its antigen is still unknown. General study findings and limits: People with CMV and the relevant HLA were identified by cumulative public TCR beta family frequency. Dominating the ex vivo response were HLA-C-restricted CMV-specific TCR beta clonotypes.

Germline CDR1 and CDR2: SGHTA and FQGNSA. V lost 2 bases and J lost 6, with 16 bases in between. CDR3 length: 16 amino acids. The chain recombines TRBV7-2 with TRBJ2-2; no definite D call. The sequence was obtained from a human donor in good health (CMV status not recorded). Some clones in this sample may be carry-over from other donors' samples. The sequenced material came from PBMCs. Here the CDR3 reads CASSLRSRGDAGELFF. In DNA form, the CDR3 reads TGTGCCAGCAGCTTAAGGAGTAGAGGTGATGCCGGGGAGCTGTTTTTT. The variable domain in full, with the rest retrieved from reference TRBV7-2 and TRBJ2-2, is GAGVSQSPSNKVTEKGKDVELRCDPISGHTALYWYRQSLGQGLEFLIYFQGNSAPDKSGLPSDRFSAERTGGSVSTLTIQRTQQEDSAVYLCASSLRSRGDAGELFFGEGSRLTVL.